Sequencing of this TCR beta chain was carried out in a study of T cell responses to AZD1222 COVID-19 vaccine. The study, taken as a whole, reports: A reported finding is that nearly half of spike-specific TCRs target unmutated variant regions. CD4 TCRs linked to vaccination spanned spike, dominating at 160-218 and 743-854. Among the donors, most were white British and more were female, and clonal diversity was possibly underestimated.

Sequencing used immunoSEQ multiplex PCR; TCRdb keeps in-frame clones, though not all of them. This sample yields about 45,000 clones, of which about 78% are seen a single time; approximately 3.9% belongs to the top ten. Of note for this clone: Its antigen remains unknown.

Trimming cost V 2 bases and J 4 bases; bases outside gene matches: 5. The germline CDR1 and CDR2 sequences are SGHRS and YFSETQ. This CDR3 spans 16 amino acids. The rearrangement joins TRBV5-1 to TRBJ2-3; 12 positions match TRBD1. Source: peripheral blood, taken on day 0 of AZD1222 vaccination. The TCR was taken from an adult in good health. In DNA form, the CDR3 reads TGCGCCAGCAGCTTCGGGACAGGGGGCCAGGCAGATACGCAGTATTTT. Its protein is CASSFGTGGQADTQYF. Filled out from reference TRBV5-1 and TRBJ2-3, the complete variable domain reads KAGVTQTPRYLIKTRGQQVTLSCSPISGHRSVSWYQQTPGQGLQFLFEYFSETQRNKGNFPGRFSGRQFSNSRSEMNVSTLELGDSALYLCASSFGTGGQADTQYFGPGTRLTVL.